This T cell receptor beta chain derives from a study of T cell repertoires in cytomegalovirus infection. This clonotype has more than one count but fewer than ten. Its specificity is not known. The CDR3 loop spans 14 amino acids. V shed 7 bases and J 8 bases; nucleotides not matched to a gene: 6. From germline, CDR1 is SGHVS and CDR2 FQNEAQ. One entry per CDR3 protein results from TCRdb running MiXCR on the reads. The sample has some 43,000 distinct CDR3 sequences; 20% to 25% are singletons. The TCR sequence derives from a human donor in good health (CMV status not recorded). Some clones in this sample may be carry-over from other donors' samples. The chain joins TRBV7-8 to TRBJ2-1; 12 bases are a match to TRBD1. The source material was CD8+ T cells from cultured PBMCs, sampled from culture after CMV antigen stimulation. CDR3 nucleotide sequence: TGTGCCAGCACCCACCGGGACAGGGGGCATGAGCAGTTCTTC. Translation gives CASTHRDRGHEQFF.